This T cell receptor beta chain was identified in a study of blood T cell repertoires in COVID-19. Study at large: The United States, Italy and Spain supplied acute and convalescent COVID-19 samples. Nucleic acid was either cDNA or gDNA, and it came from T cells, B-cell-depleted T cells, or PBMCs.

TCRdb keeps only in-frame clones here, not all; method: immunoSEQ multiplex PCR. The table records about 140,000 clones, approximately 90% of them present only once. Trimming took 2 bases from V and 0 from J; bases not matched to a gene: 5. Looked up from germline, CDR1 is LNHDA and CDR2 is SQIVND (reference sequence). This CDR3 has 16 residues. The sample taken for sequencing was peripheral blood. The clonotype originates from a human donor in a cohort sampled during active COVID-19. This chain joins TRBV19 and TRBJ2-3; 7 positions agree with TRBD2. CDR3 sequence (DNA): TGTGCCAGTAGTATAAGGGCTAGCGGTAGCACAGATACGCAGTATTTT. Residues: CASSIRASGSTDTQYF.